This T cell receptor (beta chain) stems from a study of CD8 T cells in ankylosing spondylitis. Germline V gene sequence: CDR1 MNHEY, CDR2 SVGAGI. With 0 bases removed from V and 0 bases from J, the gap between germline ends came to 9 bases. CDR3 size: 16 residues. This clonotype has at least ten counts. Each CDR3 protein is one row after TCRdb ran MiXCR on the 5' RACE reads. The table lists 200,000 to 250,000 distinct CDR3 sequences, under 12% of them singletons, with about 3% in the top ten. The source of this sequence is a male donor with ankylosing spondylitis or in good health (not recorded which). The sample comprised blood, either unsorted or a sorted T cell fraction (not recorded which). J is TRBJ2-1 and V is TRBV6-5; D gene unclear. The CDR3 nucleotides are TGTGCCAGCAGTTACTCGATTGCAGACTCCTACAATGAGCAGTTCTTC. Translated, it gives CASSYSIADSYNEQFF.